This T cell receptor beta chain was recovered during a study of high-grade serous ovarian cancer treatment subgroups (dated by TCRdb to 2020 to 2022). A note on the overall study: A mean of approximately 14,000 reads and about 7,500 unique TCR beta rearrangements per sample was generated by sequencing. The study examined TCR beta repertoires in high-grade serous ovarian cancer patients who were grouped under a laparoscopic triage algorithm by complete gross resection or by neoadjuvant chemotherapy response. Of the 30 or so patients in the cohort, around ten had no residual disease after primary surgery (R0), around ten were excellent NACT responders, and around ten were poor NACT responders. One primary tumor sample and two metastatic tumor samples were collected from each patient, for a total of around 100 samples. Findings and caveats that apply to the study as a whole: TCR clonal relatedness correlated positively with neoantigen level and, by trend, with copy number variation and mutation load from whole-genome sequencing. Repertoire similarity ranging from roughly 0.095 to 0.8 was observed between tumors from the same patient, whereas almost no similarity was observed between different patients. TCR repertoire analyses focused on CDR3; CDR1 and CDR2 were not analyzed. Bulk tumor TCR sequencing lacked spatial information, limiting insight into HGSC tumor complexity and diversity.

The approximately 100 tumor samples were subjected to high-throughput TCR profiling using ImmunoSEQ. Under the source paper's analysis protocol: To measure repertoire diversity, the metrics used were richness (unique productive sequences), clonality, evenness and relatedness, and the Bhattacharyya coefficient was used to assess similarity between samples. Conclusions stayed consistent in a sensitivity analysis that left out TCRs with fewer than two reads. TCRdb took this table from immuneACCESS and kept in-frame rearrangements with V and J called. Such tables lack part of the clones; where checked against another copy, unresolved V genes explain under half of the gap, and the rest is unexplained. V and J calls and clone size are those listed in that table; D and trimming were worked out from the DNA. This sample comprises 18,000 or so clones, roughly 80% of them detected only once. The ten largest clones capture approximately 6.9% of the sample.

The tumor samples were collected prior to definitive surgery or chemotherapy. Genomic DNA was extracted by the MD Anderson Biospecimen Extraction Resource, and TCR sequencing was done by the MD Anderson Cancer Genomics Laboratory. Note on this clone: What this receptor recognizes is not known. Base qualities are missing; no much larger clone stands one base away.

The sequence was collected from a human donor with high-grade serous ovarian cancer. What was sequenced was tumor tissue.

DNA sequence: TGTGCCAGCAGCGTACGGTCAGGGCTCTATGAAAAACTGTTTTTT. Its translation reads: CASSVRSGLYEKLFF. The chain couples TRBV28 to TRBJ1-4; D gene: possibly TRBD1, on 5 matching bases. Trimming costs V 6 bases and J 6 bases, and their ends lie 17 bases apart. The CDR3 starts with the cysteine, ends with the phenylalanine, and has 15 residues. The read is trimmed to its CDR3 DNA, 45 bases read in frame from base 1. The germline V gene provides CDR1 MDHEN and CDR2 SYDVKM.